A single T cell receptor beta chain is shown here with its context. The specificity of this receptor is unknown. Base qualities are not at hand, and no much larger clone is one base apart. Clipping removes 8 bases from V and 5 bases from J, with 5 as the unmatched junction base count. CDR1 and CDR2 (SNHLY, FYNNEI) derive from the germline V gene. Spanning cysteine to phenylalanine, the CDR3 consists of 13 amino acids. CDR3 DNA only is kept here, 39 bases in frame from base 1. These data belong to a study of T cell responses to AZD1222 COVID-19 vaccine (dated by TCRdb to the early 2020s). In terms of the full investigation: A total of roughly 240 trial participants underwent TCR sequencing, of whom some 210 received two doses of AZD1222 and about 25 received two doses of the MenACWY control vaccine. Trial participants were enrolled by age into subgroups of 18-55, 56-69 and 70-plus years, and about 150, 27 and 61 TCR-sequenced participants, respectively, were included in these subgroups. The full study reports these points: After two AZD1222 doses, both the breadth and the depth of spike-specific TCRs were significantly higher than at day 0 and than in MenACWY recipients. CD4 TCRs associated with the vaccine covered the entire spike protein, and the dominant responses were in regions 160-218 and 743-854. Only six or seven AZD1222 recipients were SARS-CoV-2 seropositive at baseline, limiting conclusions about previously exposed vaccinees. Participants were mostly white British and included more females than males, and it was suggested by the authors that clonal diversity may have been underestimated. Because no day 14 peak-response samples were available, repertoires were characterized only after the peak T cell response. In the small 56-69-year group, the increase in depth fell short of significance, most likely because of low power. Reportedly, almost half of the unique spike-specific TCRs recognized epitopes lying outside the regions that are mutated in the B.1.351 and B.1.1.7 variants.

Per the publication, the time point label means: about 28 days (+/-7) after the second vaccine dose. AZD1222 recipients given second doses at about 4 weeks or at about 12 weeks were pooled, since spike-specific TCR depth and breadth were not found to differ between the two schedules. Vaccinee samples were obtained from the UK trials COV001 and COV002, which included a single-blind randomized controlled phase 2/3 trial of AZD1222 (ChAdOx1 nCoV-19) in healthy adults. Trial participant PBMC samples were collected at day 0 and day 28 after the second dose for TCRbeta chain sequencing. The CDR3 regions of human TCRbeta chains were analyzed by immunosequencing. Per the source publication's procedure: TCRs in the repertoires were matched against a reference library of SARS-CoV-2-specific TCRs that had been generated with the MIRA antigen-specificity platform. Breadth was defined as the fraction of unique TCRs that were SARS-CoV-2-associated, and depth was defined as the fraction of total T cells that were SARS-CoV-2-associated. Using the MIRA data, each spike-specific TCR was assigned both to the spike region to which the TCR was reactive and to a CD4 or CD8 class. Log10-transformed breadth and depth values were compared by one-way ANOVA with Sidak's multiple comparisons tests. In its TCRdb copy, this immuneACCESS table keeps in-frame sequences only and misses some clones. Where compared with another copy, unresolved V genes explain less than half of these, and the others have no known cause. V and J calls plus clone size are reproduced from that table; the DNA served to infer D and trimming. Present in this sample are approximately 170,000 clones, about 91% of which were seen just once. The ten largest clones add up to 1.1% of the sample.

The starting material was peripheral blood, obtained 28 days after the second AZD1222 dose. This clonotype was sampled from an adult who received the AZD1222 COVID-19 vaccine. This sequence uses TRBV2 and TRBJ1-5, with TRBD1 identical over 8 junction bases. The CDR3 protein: CASGAQGDQPQHF. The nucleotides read TGTGCCAGCGGTGCACAGGGGGATCAGCCCCAGCATTTT.